The sequence of this TCR beta chain was determined in a study of T cells expressing NK-cell markers (dated by TCRdb to 2019 to 2021). In the study overall: In sorted CD3+CD56+NKG2C+, CD3+CD56+NKG2C- and CD3+CD56-NKG2C+ T-cell subsets from about 8 donors, TCR beta-chain repertoires were profiled. The eight sequenced donors were randomly selected healthy volunteers, three men and five women. Libraries were sequenced as 2 x 150 bp reads on Illumina HiSeq 2000/2500, MiSeq or NextSeq. Seven of the eight sequenced donors were HCMV-seropositive and one was HCMV-seronegative. What the research found in general, with its limitations: Whether the expanded NKG2C-expressing T cell clones were specific for HCMV antigens remained unclear. In a handful of donors, the dominant CD3+CD56+NKG2C+ clonotypes were among the top 10 CD8+ clonotypes and accounted for about 1.0-7.0% of CD8+ T cells. Those dominant clonotypes were again the most abundant among CD3+CD56-NKG2C+ cells in a handful of donors, at about 25-60.1%.

The germline V gene yields MNHNS for CDR1 and SASEGT for CDR2. From the cysteine up to the phenylalanine, the CDR3 has a length of 14 residues. No DNA has been recorded. Sequenced using an Illumina HiSeq 2000. The TCR beta cDNA libraries were made using 5'RACE template switching, a step that added both a universal primer site and unique molecular identifiers. cDNA synthesis was primed from the TCR beta constant segment and was followed by two successive PCR amplification steps. As for the authors' bioinformatics: Reads were demultiplexed and grouped by UMI with MIGEC, and clonotypes were assembled and quantified with MiTCR. To exclude erroneous sequences, only TCR cDNA sequences supported by at least two reads were retained. Downstream repertoire analysis used the tcR package, and clonotypes were matched across fractions by CDR3 nucleotide sequence plus V segment. Antigen specificity was annotated against VDJdb with VDJmatch, allowing one amino acid substitution in CDR3. TCRdb reprocessed the reads into one record per CDR3 protein sequence, lacking DNA. TCRdb assigned the V and J calls; the authors' analysis was not used. This sample's table carries 200,000 to 300,000 distinct CDR3 sequences. Around 0.37% of the sample is in the top ten clones.

HCMV serostatus was determined by detecting HCMV-specific IgG in serum with a commercial ELISA kit. Ficoll density gradient centrifugation was used to isolate peripheral blood mononuclear cells from blood. As for this clonotype: Its antigen is currently not known.

The material sequenced was blood T cells: a sorted CD56 or NKG2C T cell subset, CD4+ or CD8+ T cells, or bulk PBMC T cells (not recorded which). This receptor chain uses TRBV6-1 and TRBJ2-5; TCRdb's D call, TRBD2, is unchecked because there is no DNA. This sequence originates from a man aged 18 to 30 in good health. Donor details come from another sample of the same person, matched by shared clones. The CDR3 reads CASGLSGPQETQYF.